A selection of T cell receptor beta chains follows, all from one sample in a study of blood T cell repertoires in COVID-19. Here immunoSEQ multiplex PCR was the method, and the copy in TCRdb shows in-frame clones only, minus some. Here the sample spans some 150,000 clones, around 80% being singletons. The sample taken for sequencing was peripheral blood. Receptors were obtained from a man aged 60 to 69 with active or convalescent COVID-19. The CDR3 runs from the conserved cysteine through the conserved F or W. Fields, in order: J gene, V gene, CDR3 protein.

TRBJ2-3 TRBV5-1 CASSSLAGATDTQYF
TRBJ2-1 TRBV25-1 CASRQGDWFF
TRBJ2-7 TRBV19 CASSVPGQGTYEQYF
TRBJ2-7 TRBV10-3 CAISDRVDYEQYF
TRBJ2-3 TRBV7-6 CASSLLSGTSDTQYF
TRBJ2-7 TRBV7-2 CASSSQLAGAYEQYF
TRBJ2-1 TRBV28 CASSLHSGGNEQFF
TRBJ1-2 TRBV19 CASSRDRYYGYTF
TRBJ2-5 TRBV28 CASRKRQGARETQYF
TRBJ2-1 TRBV5-1 CASSFPETNEQFF
TRBJ2-1 TRBV21-1 CASSPRGLAGASYNEQFF
TRBJ1-4 TRBV5-8 CASSLGTQEKLFF
TRBJ1-2 TRBV15 CATSRDRGYNYGYTF
TRBJ2-2 TRBV11-2 CASSFIGTSGRNTGELFF
TRBJ1-2 TRBV3-1/TRBV3-2 CASSQGTARGYTF